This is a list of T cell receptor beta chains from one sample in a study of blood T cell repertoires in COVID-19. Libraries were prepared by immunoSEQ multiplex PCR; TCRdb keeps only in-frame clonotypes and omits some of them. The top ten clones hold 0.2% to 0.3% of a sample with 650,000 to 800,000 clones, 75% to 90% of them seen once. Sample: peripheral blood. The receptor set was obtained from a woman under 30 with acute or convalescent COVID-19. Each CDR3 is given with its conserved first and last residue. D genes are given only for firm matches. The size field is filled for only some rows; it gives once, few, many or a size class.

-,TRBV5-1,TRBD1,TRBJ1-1,CASSGMTGKGTEAFF,TGCGCCAGCAGCGGAATGACAGGGAAGGGCACTGAAGCTTTCTTT
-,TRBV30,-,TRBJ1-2,CAWSAEGHGKVGYTF,TGTGCCTGGAGTGCTGAGGGCCACGGCAAGGTGGGCTACACCTTC
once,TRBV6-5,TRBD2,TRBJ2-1,CASRRGDYNEQFF,TGTGCCAGCAGACGGGGGGACTACAATGAGCAGTTCTTC
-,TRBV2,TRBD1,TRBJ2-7,CATRVDGQGSHEQYF,TGTGCCACCAGAGTAGACGGACAGGGCAGCCACGAGCAGTACTTC
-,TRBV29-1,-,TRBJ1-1,CSVDGGRTEAFF,TGCAGCGTTGATGGGGGGAGAACTGAAGCTTTCTTT
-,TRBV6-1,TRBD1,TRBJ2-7,CASSEGTGGSYEQYF,TGTGCCAGCAGTGAAGGGACAGGGGGGTCCTACGAGCAGTACTTC
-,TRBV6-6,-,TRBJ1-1,CASSSIAQGNTEAFF,TGTGCCAGCAGTTCGATAGCACAGGGGAACACTGAAGCTTTCTTT
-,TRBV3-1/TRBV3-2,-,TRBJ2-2,CASSQVAGELFF,TGTGCCAGCAGCCAAGTAGCCGGGGAGCTGTTTTTT
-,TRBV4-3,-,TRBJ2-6,CASSPDTSSGANVLTF,TGCGCCAGCAGCCCCGACACAAGCTCTGGGGCCAACGTCCTGACTTTC
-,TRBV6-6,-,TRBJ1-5,CASSYSPRVGNQPQHF,TGTGCCAGCAGTTACTCCCCCAGGGTGGGCAATCAGCCCCAGCATTTT
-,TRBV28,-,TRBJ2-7,CASSLEGRLAYEQYF,TGTGCCAGCAGTTTAGAGGGTAGGCTAGCCTACGAGCAGTACTTC
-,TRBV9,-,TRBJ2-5,CASSISGHPQETQYF,TGTGCCAGCAGCATATCGGGACACCCCCAAGAGACCCAGTACTTC
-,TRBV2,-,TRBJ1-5,CASTLGGEGGDQPQHF,TGTGCCAGCACCCTCGGTGGGGAGGGGGGGGATCAGCCCCAGCATTTT
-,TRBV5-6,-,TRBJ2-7,CASSLIARANRGYSYEQYF,TGTGCCAGCAGCTTGATTGCGCGGGCCAACCGGGGGTACTCCTACGAGCAGTACTTC
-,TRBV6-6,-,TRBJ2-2,CASSRQGGGELFF,TGTGCCAGCAGCCGTCAGGGTGGTGGGGAGCTGTTTTTT
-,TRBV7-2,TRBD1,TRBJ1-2,CASSGGTGDQSHYGYTF,TGTGCCAGCAGCGGCGGGACAGGGGATCAGTCGCACTATGGCTACACCTTC
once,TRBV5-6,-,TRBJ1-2,CASSPPSGTNGYTF,TGTGCCAGCAGCCCCCCCAGCGGGACAAATGGCTACACCTTC
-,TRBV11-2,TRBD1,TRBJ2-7,CASSSRRRTGWTQTYEQYF,TGTGCCAGCAGCTCCCGGAGGAGGACAGGGTGGACCCAGACCTACGAGCAGTACTTC
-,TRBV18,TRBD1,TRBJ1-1,CASSDDREPEAFF,TGTGCCAGCTCGGATGACAGGGAACCTGAAGCTTTCTTT
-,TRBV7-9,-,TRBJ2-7,CASSHSQARSYEQYF,TGTGCCAGCAGCCACAGCCAGGCCCGGTCCTACGAGCAGTACTTC
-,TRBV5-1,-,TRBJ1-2,CASSSDEGGRGYTF,TGCGCCAGCAGTTCTGACGAGGGAGGGAGAGGCTACACCTTC
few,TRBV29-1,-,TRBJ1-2,CSAWGGDGYGYTF,TGCAGCGCTTGGGGGGGTGACGGCTATGGCTACACCTTC
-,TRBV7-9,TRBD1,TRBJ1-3,CASSSRPGQGPGNTIYF,TGTGCCAGCAGCTCTCGCCCGGGACAGGGGCCTGGAAACACCATATATTTT
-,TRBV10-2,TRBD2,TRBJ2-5,CASSESLAGEIYQETQYF,TGCGCCAGCAGTGAGTCGTTAGCGGGGGAGATATACCAAGAGACCCAGTACTTC
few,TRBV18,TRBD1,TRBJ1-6,CASSPPSGGRSPLHF,TGTGCCAGCTCACCACCTTCAGGGGGACGATCACCCCTCCACTTT
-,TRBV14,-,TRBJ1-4,CASSQATVPGEKLFF,TGTGCCAGCAGCCAAGCGACAGTTCCCGGGGAAAAACTGTTTTTT
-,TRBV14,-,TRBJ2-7,CASSQEYGYEQYF,TGTGCCAGCAGCCAAGAATACGGGTACGAGCAGTACTTC
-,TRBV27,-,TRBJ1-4,CASSPAGGKEKLFF,TGTGCCAGCAGTCCAGCCGGAGGGAAGGAAAAACTGTTTTTT
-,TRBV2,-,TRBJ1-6,CASREGYGNSPLHF,TGTGCCAGCAGGGAGGGGTATGGTAATTCACCCCTCCACTTT
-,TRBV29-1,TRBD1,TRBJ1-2,CSAETGDSYGYTF,TGCAGCGCCGAGACAGGGGACAGCTATGGCTACACCTTC
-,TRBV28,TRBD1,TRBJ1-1,CASSTRGRTGGFGWKAFF,TGTGCCAGCAGTACGCGAGGGAGGACAGGGGGCTTTGGGTGGAAAGCTTTCTTT
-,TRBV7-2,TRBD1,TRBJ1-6,CASSLSLAGTGYSPLHF,TGTGCCAGCAGCTTATCCCTCGCCGGGACAGGGTACTCACCCCTCCACTTT
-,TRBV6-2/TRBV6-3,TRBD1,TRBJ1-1,CASSYSQGAGTEAFF,TGTGCCAGCAGTTACTCTCAGGGGGCGGGGACTGAAGCTTTCTTT
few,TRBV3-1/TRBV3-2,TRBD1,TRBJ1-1,CASSPRTGDTEAFF,TGTGCCAGCAGCCCAAGGACAGGGGACACTGAAGCTTTCTTT
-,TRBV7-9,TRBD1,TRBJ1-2,CASTTGDAPHYGYTF,TGTGCCAGCACCACAGGGGACGCCCCCCACTATGGCTACACCTTC
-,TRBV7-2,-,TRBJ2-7,CASSSEPDWQAYEQYF,TGTGCCAGCAGCTCAGAACCGGACTGGCAAGCCTACGAGCAGTACTTC
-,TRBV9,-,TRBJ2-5,CASSVGQQETQYF,TGTGCCAGCAGCGTAGGCCAGCAAGAGACCCAGTACTTC
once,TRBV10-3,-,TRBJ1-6,CAISDGGPYYNSPLHF,TGTGCCATCAGTGATGGGGGCCCTTACTATAATTCACCCCTCCACTTT
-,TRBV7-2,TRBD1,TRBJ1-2,CASSPQGNYGYTF,TGTGCCAGCAGCCCACAGGGGAACTATGGCTACACCTTC
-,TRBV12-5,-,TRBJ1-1,CASGFQGGNTEAFF,TGTGCTAGTGGTTTCCAGGGAGGGAACACTGAAGCTTTCTTT
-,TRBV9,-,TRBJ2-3,CASSVATLGRGTDTQYF,TGTGCCAGCAGCGTAGCTACCTTGGGCAGGGGAACAGATACGCAGTATTTT
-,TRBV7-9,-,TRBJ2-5,CASSYGGSQETQYF,TGTGCCAGCAGCTATGGAGGCAGCCAAGAGACCCAGTACTTC
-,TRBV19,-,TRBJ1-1,CASSIQGSTEAFF,TGTGCCAGTAGTATACAGGGGAGCACTGAAGCTTTCTTT
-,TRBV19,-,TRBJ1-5,CASSHPSSETLYNQPQHF,TGTGCCAGTAGCCACCCCTCCTCCGAGACACTTTACAATCAGCCCCAGCATTTT
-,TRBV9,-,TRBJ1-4,CASSVGGGIREKLFF,TGTGCCAGCAGCGTAGGAGGAGGGATTCGTGAAAAACTGTTTTTT
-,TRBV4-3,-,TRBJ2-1,CASSQAYAGTPSKEQFF,TGCGCCAGCAGCCAAGCGTATGCAGGGACACCTAGTAAGGAGCAGTTCTTC
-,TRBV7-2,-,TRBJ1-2,CASSLGDIFYGYTF,TGTGCCAGCAGTCTAGGGGACATCTTTTATGGCTACACCTTC
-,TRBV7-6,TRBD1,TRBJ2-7,CASSVGQAYEQYF,TGTGCCAGCAGCGTGGGACAGGCCTACGAGCAGTACTTC
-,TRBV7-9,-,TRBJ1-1,CASSLPFQGEVVTEAFF,TGTGCCAGCAGCCTCCCTTTTCAAGGGGAAGTAGTCACTGAAGCTTTCTTT
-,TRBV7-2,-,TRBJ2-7,CASSLRVTSPYEQYF,TGTGCCAGCAGCTTAAGAGTTACTAGTCCCTACGAGCAGTACTTC
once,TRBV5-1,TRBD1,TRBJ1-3,CASSLEGTASGNTIYF,TGCGCCAGCAGCTTGGAAGGGACAGCCTCTGGAAACACCATATATTTT
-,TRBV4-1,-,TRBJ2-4,CASSFLGGAKNIQYF,TGCGCCAGCTCGTTTTTAGGGGGAGCCAAAAACATTCAGTACTTC
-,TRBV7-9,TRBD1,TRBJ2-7,CASRSGQGAYEQYF,TGTGCCAGCAGATCCGGACAGGGGGCGTACGAGCAGTACTTC
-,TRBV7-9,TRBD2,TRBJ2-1,CASSRLAGAGEQFF,TGTGCCAGCAGTCGACTAGCGGGGGCCGGTGAGCAGTTCTTC
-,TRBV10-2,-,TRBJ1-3,CASSALAQVGNTIYF,TGCGCCAGCAGTGCGTTGGCCCAGGTGGGAAACACCATATATTTT
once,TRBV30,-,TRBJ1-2,CAGAFGGDYGYTF,TGTGCCGGGGCATTTGGAGGGGACTATGGCTACACCTTC
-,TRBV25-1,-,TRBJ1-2,CASSVGDAYGYTF,TGTGCCAGCAGTGTAGGGGATGCCTATGGCTACACCTTC